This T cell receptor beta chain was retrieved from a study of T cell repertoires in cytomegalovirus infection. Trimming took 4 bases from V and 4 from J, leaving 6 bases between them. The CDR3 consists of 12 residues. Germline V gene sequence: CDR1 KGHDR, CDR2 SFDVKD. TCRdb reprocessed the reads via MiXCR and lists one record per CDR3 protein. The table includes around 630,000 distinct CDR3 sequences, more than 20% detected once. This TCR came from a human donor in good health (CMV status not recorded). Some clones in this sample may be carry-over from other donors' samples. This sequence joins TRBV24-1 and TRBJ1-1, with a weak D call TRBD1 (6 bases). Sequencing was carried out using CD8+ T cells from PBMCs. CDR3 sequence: CATSEGGTEAFF. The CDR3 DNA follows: TGTGCCACCAGTGAAGGGGGCACTGAAGCTTTCTTT.